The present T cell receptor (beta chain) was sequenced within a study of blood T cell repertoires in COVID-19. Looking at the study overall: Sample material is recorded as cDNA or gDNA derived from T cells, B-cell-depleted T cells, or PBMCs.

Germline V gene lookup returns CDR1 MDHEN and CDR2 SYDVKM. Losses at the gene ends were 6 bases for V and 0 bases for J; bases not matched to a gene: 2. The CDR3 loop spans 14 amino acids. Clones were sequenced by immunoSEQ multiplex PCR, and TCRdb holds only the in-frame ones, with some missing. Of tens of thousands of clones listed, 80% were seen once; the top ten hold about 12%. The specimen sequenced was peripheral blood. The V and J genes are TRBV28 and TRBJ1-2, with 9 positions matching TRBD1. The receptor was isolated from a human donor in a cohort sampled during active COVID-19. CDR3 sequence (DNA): TGTGCCAGCAGACAGGGGGCGGCTAACTATGGCTACACCTTC. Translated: CASRQGAANYGYTF.